This T cell receptor (beta chain) was sequenced during a study of blood T cell repertoires in COVID-19. The overall study: The cDNA or gDNA used as material had been derived from T cells, B-cell-depleted T cells, or PBMCs.

Authors' data handling: Reference gene primer amplification gave nucleated cell count estimates. Sequencing used immunoSEQ multiplex PCR; TCRdb keeps in-frame clones, though not all of them. The DNA gave D and trimming, while V, J and clone size come from that table. Seen here are approximately 94,000 clones, 80% observed once, and the top ten hold roughly 31%. In germline, CDR1 is SGHRS, CDR2 YFSETQ. V lost 0 bases, J lost 2 bases, and 5 bases lay in between. This CDR3 region has 13 residues. The sample taken for sequencing was peripheral blood. This clonotype was obtained from a man between 65 and 85 years old with active or convalescent COVID-19. The chain is built from TRBV5-1 and TRBJ1-1; no reliable D call. The CDR3 sequence is CASSLVANTEAFF. In nucleotides, the CDR3 is TGCGCCAGCAGCTTGGTAGCTAACACTGAAGCTTTCTTT. Based on the CDR3 plus reference TRBV5-1 and TRBJ1-1, the full variable domain is KAGVTQTPRYLIKTRGQQVTLSCSPISGHRSVSWYQQTPGQGLQFLFEYFSETQRNKGNFPGRFSGRQFSNSRSEMNVSTLELGDSALYLCASSLVANTEAFFGQGTRLTVV.